This T cell receptor (beta chain) was sequenced for a study of shared clonotypes between healthy human individuals. Source study methods: Junction-only sequences without quality scores came from ImmunoSEQ, so filtering differed. This table comes from immunoSEQ multiplex PCR, and its TCRdb copy is limited to in-frame clones, with some not included. The V and J calls and clone size are taken from that table; D and trimming were inferred from the DNA. The sample has about 2.3 million clones, just under 95% seen once; the top ten hold 0.37%. As to this clone: Its cognate antigen is unknown. Other DNA variants within this sample encode the same CDR3.

Study conclusions and caveats: A reduction in generation probabilities was seen for non-shared clonotypes relative to those shared by all four donors.

The CDR3 contains 14 residues. V lost 3 bases and J lost 1, with 7 bases in between. Germline CDR1 and CDR2: ENHRY and SYGVKD. The sequencing input was naive CD4+ T cells from PBMCs. Sample subset: CD45RA+ positively selected. V and J are TRBV10-3 and TRBJ2-1, with a weak D call TRBD2 (5 bases). This receptor was identified in a man younger than 35 in good health. Some clones in this sample may be carry-over from other donors' samples. In DNA, the CDR3 is TGTGCCATCAGTGAATCGGGGTCCTACAATGAGCAGTTCTTC. Translating gives CAISESGSYNEQFF.